Shown below are 14 T cell receptor beta chains from a single sample sequenced in a study of vaccination and CD4 T cells after COVID-19. Cultured CD4+ T cell DNA was sequenced using the Oncomine TCR Beta short-read assay. Via MiXCR, TCRdb re-called the PCR reads, giving one row per CDR3 protein. The data hold about 3,200 distinct CDR3 sequences, with 24% observed a single time. Regarding treatment: roughly 10-day PBMC culture with coronavirus spike peptide pools or control peptides (ViraFEST assay). Antigens for these TCRs are unknown. Sequencing used CD4+ T cells from blood, cultured in vitro, obtained after SARS-CoV-2 vaccination. These TCRs come from a human donor who had recovered from COVID-19.

The rearrangement joins TRBV27 to TRBJ2-7; D unresolved. This CDR3 comprises 13 residues. Trimming removed 2 bases at V and 4 bases at J, with 9 bases between. Per the germline V gene, CDR1 is MNHEY and CDR2 is SMNVEV (reference sequence). The CDR3, as DNA: TGTGCCAGCAGTTTAATGGGTTCGTACGAGCAGTACTTC. It specifies CASSLMGSYEQYF.

This clonotype was found a few times. The rearrangement joins TRBV24-1 to TRBJ2-1; the D gene could be TRBD1 or TRBD2 (5 bases each). Germline assignment: CDR1 KGHDR and CDR2 SFDVKD. The V end was cut by 3 bases, the J end by 7 bases, with 15 bases between. The CDR3 totals 15 residues. The CDR3, as DNA: TGTGCCACCAGTGATCCCCGGGACCCGGAGAATGAGCAGTTCTTC. Protein product: CATSDPRDPENEQFF.

In its sample, this clonotype ranks as medium-sized (0.01 to 0.1%). This CDR3 reads CASSLNRQETQYF. In DNA form, the CDR3 reads TGTGCCAGCAGCTTAAACCGCCAAGAGACCCAGTACTTC. This chain uses TRBV7-2 with TRBJ2-5; D not resolved. The CDR3 runs 13 residues. Germline loops: CDR1 SGHTA, CDR2 FQGNSA. V shed 2 bases and J shed 1 base, with 5 bases lying between them.

The chain carries TRBV4-2 and TRBJ2-3; D is uncertain. CDR1 and CDR2 (germline): LGHNA, YNFKEQ. The CDR3 sequence is 16 residues long. Trimming removed 1 base from V and 1 base from J, with 12 bases in between. The CDR3 here is CASSQVAILGTDTQYF. In nucleotides, the CDR3 is TGTGCCAGCAGCCAAGTGGCGATCCTGGGCACAGATACGCAGTATTTT.

This clonotype counts as medium-sized. The V call is TRBV6-1, the J call TRBJ2-7; 10 nucleotides align to TRBD1. The CDR3 spans 14 residues. Trimming removed 6 bases from V and 5 bases from J; junction bases left unmatched: 7. Germline V lookup: CDR1 MNHNS, CDR2 SASEGT. CDR3 bases: TGTGCCAGCAGCCTGGACAGGGGGACCCACGAGCAGTACTTC. Amino acid sequence: CASSLDRGTHEQYF.

This clonotype is medium-sized in the sample. The V gene is TRBV10-3, the J gene TRBJ2-3; D uncertain. V lost 6 bases and J lost 2, with 12 bases in between. The CDR3 sequence is 14 residues long. CDR1 and CDR2 (germline): ENHRY, SYGVKD. CDR3 amino acids: CAIRGNFPTDTQYF. The DNA for the CDR3 is TGTGCCATCAGGGGGAACTTCCCCACAGATACGCAGTATTTT.

The chain is built from TRBV12-3 or TRBV12-4 and TRBJ1-1; D unclear. Between the trimmed V and J ends, which lost 5 bases and 0 bases, there was a span of 4 bases. The CDR3 has 12 amino acids. CDR3 nucleotide sequence: TGTGCCAGCAGTCTGGTGAACACTGAAGCTTTCTTT. Translation gives CASSLVNTEAFF.

The chain has TRBV5-4 and TRBJ2-3; a weak D match, TRBD2 (7 bases). The CDR3 is made up of 15 amino acids. With 4 bases removed from V and 5 bases from J, the gap between germline ends came to 17 bases. Germline V gives CDR1 SGHNT, CDR2 YYREEE (reference sequence). The CDR3 DNA reads as TGTGCCAGCAGCGTCCAAGGGGGGGGTCAAGATACGCAGTATTTT. Translation gives CASSVQGGGQDTQYF.

J is TRBJ1-5 and V is TRBV18; D is ambiguous. The germline V gene has CDR1 KGHSH and CDR2 LQKENI. The CDR3 consists of 16 residues. V lost 2 bases and J 0 bases, leaving 11 bases between the germline ends. DNA for the CDR3: TGTGCCAGCTCACCAAAGGACGGTTCTAGCAATCAGCCCCAGCATTTT. It codes for CASSPKDGSSNQPQHF.

This chain joins TRBV2 and TRBJ1-1; no definite D call. This CDR3 region has 13 residues. V was clipped by 3 bases and J by 11 bases, with 16 bases between them. Per germline, CDR1 SNHLY and CDR2 FYNNEI. CDR3 bases: TGTGCCAGCAGTGAGTTGCCGGGATCGGAGGCTTTCTTT. This encodes CASSELPGSEAFF.

Comments on this clonotype: This may come from a read error, since a much larger clone is one base off. V is TRBV7-9 and J is TRBJ1-2; weak D call: TRBD1 (5 bases). Germline-derived CDR1 and CDR2 are SEHNR and FQNEAQ (reference sequence). CDR3 length: 13 amino acids. This CDR3 reads CASSFAGNYGHTF. The CDR3 nucleotides are TGTGCCAGCAGCTTCGCAGGGAACTATGGCCACACCTTC. Based on the CDR3 plus reference TRBV7-9 and TRBJ1-2, the full variable domain is DTGVSQNPRHKITKRGQNVTFRCDPISEHNRLYWYRQTLGQGPEFLTYFQNEAQLEKSRLLSDRFSAERPKGSFSTLEIQRTEQGDSAMYLCASSFAGNYGHTFGSGTRLTVV.

This clonotype turned up a few times. The J gene is TRBJ1-2, the V gene TRBV25-1, with D unclear. The CDR3 spans 13 residues. Trimming removed 6 bases from V and 4 bases from J, with 12 bases in between. Germline V gives CDR1 MGHDK, CDR2 SYGVNS. The CDR3 DNA reads TGTGCCAGCAGGAACGACATCTTCTATGGCTACACCTTC. As protein: CASRNDIFYGYTF.

In DNA form, the CDR3 reads TGTGCCAGCAGTGGGGGCGCAAGTTGGTACGGCTACACCTTC. It codes for CASSGGASWYGYTF. The chain uses TRBV28 and TRBJ1-2; perhaps TRBD1 as D (6 bases). CDR3 size: 14 residues. V gave up 5 bases and J gave up 8 bases, with 18 bases separating them. Germline lookup yields CDR1 MDHEN and CDR2 SYDVKM.

In its sample, this clonotype ranks as medium-sized. This sequence joins TRBV6-1 and TRBJ1-6; D gene ambiguous. The germline gives CDR1 MNHNS, CDR2 SASEGT. V lost 4 bases, J lost 8 bases, and 15 bases lay in between. The CDR3 runs 15 residues. This chain's CDR3 is CASSGGQGTYSPLHF. In DNA form, the CDR3 reads TGTGCCAGCAGTGGAGGTCAAGGTACATATTCACCCCTCCACTTT.